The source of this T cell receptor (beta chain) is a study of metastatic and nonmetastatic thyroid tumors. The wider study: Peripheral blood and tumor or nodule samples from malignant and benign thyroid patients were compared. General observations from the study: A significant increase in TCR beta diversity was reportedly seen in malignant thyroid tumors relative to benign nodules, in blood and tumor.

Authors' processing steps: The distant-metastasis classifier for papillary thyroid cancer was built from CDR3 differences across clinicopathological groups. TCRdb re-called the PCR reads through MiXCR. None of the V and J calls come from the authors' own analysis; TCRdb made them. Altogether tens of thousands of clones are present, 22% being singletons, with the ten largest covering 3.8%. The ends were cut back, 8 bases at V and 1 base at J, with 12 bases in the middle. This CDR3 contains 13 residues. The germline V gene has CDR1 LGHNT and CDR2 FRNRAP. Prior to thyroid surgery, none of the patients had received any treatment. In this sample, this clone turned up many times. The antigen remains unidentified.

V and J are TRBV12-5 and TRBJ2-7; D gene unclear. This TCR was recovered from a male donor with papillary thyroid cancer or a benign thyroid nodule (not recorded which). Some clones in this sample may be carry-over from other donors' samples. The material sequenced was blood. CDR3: CASSNQNSYEQYF. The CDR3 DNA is TGTGCTAGTTCAAACCAGAATTCCTACGAGCAGTACTTC.